The TCR beta chain under discussion was sequenced for a study of cytomegalovirus exposure and HLA in healthy donors. Study-level results: TCR beta sequences reportedly predicted the HLA-A and HLA-B alleles of most subjects accurately.

V trimming: 4 bases; J trimming: 8 bases; junction bases outside the gene matches: 5. Germline lookup yields CDR1 SGHRS and CDR2 YFSETQ. This CDR3 comprises 15 residues. The PCR was carried out with 60 Vbeta primers and 13 Jbeta primers. Libraries were prepared by immunoSEQ multiplex PCR; TCRdb keeps only in-frame clonotypes and omits some of them. The table records around 140,000 clones, over 65% of them present only once. Comments on this clone: The target antigen is unknown.

This sequence originates from a man aged 35 to 55 in good health and CMV-seropositive. V usage is TRBV5-1 and J usage is TRBJ2-1; 14 nucleotides align to TRBD2. Source material: PBMCs. In DNA, the CDR3 is TGCGCCAGCAGCACCGGGACTAGCGGGAGCTATGAGCAGTTCTTC. Its translation is CASSTGTSGSYEQFF. Full variable domain (remainder filled in from reference TRBV5-1 and TRBJ2-1): KAGVTQTPRYLIKTRGQQVTLSCSPISGHRSVSWYQQTPGQGLQFLFEYFSETQRNKGNFPGRFSGRQFSNSRSEMNVSTLELGDSALYLCASSTGTSGSYEQFFGPGTRLTVL.